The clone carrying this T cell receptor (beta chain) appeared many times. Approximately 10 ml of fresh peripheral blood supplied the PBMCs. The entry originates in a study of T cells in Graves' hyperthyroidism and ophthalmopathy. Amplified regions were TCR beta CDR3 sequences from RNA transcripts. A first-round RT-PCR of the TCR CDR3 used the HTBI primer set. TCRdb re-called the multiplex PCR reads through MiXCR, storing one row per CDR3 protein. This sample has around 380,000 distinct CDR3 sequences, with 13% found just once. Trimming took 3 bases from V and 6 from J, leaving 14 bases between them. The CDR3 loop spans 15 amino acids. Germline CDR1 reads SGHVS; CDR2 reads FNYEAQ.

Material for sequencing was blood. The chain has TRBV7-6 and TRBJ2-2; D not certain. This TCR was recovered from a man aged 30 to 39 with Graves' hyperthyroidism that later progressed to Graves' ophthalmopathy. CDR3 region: CASSFQLKGSGELFF. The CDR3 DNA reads TGTGCCAGCAGCTTCCAACTGAAGGGCTCCGGGGAGCTGTTTTTT. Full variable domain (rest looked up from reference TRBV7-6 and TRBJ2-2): GAGVSQSPRYKVTKRGQDVALRCDPISGHVSLYWYRQALGQGPEFLTYFNYEAQQDKSGLPNDRFSAERPEGSISTLTIQRTEQRDSAMYRCASSFQLKGSGELFFGEGSRLTVL.